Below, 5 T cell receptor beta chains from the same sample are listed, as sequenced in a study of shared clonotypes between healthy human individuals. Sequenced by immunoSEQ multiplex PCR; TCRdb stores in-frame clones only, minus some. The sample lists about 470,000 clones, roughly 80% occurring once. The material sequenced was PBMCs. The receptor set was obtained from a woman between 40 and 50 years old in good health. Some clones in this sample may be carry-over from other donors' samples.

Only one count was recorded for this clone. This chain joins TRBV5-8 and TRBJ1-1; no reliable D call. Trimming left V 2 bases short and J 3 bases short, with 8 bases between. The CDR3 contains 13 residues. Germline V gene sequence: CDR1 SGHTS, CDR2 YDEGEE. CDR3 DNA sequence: TGTGCCAGCAGCTTCCAGAGGGACACTGAAGCTTTCTTT. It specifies CASSFQRDTEAFF.

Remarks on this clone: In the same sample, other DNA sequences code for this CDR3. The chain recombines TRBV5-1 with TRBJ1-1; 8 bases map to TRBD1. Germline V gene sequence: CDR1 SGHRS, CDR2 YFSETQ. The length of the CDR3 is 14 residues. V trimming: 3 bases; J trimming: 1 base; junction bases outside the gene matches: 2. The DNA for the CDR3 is TGCGCCAGCAGCTCCGGGACAGGGAACACTGAAGCTTTCTTT. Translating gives CASSSGTGNTEAFF.

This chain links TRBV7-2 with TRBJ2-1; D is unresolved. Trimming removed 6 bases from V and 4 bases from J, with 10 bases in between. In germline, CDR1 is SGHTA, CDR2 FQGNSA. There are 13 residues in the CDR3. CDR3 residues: CASSQGYYNEQFF. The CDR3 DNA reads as TGTGCCAGCAGTCAAGGCTATTACAATGAGCAGTTCTTC.

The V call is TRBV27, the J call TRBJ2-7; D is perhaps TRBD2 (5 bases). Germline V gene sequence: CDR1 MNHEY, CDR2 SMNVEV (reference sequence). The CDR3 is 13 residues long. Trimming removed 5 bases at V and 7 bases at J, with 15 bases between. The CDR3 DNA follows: TGTGCCAGCAGTCGTCGTAGGGCGGGTGAGCAGTACTTC. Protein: CASSRRRAGEQYF.

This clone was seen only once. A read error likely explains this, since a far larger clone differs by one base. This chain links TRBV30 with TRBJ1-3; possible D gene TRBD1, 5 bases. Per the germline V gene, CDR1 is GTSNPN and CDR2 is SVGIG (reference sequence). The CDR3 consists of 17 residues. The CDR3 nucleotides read TGTACCTGGAGTGTTAGGGGTCGGTATATCTCTGGAAACACCATATATTTT. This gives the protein CTWSVRGRYISGNTIYF. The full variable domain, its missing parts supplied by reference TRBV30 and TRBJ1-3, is SQTIHQWPATLVQPVGSPLSLECTVEGTSNPNLYWYRQAAGRGLQLLFYSVGIGQISSEVPQNLSASRPQDRQFILSSKKLLLSDSGFYLCTWSVRGRYISGNTIYFGEGSWLTVV.